Listed here are 21 T cell receptor beta chains from one sample, sequenced in a study of beta chain features in type 1 diabetes. Study results and limitations: A moderate, significant TCRB CDR3 shortening appeared in type 1 diabetes across four CD4+ subsets.

For these TCRs, the target antigens are not known. As every portion of the isolated RNA was reverse transcribed, the sequencing read expressed TCRB transcripts. Here immunoSEQ multiplex PCR was the method, and the copy in TCRdb shows in-frame clones only, minus some. The top ten hold roughly 0.015% of the sample, which has fewer than 350,000 clones, roughly 15% seen once. The sample was naive CD4+ T cells from blood. These receptors were obtained from a young man with type 1 diabetes.

V is TRBV7-9 and J is TRBJ2-3; no reliable D call. Between the trimmed V and J ends, which lost 1 base and 0 bases, there was a span of 8 bases. This CDR3 is built from 15 residues. From germline, CDR1 is SEHNR and CDR2 FQNEAQ (reference sequence). CDR3 bases: TGTGCCAGCAGCTTAGGCGTTCGTAGCACAGATACGCAGTATTTT. It translates to CASSLGVRSTDTQYF.

CDR3 coding DNA: TGTGCCAGCAGCCCGGGGGGAGGATTCGGCTACACCTTC. This codes for CASSPGGGFGYTF. The chain employs TRBV6-6 and TRBJ1-2; perhaps TRBD1 as D (5 bases). The ends were cut back, 6 bases at V and 8 bases at J, with 16 bases in the middle. The CDR3 is 13 amino acids. From germline, CDR1 is MNHNY and CDR2 SVGAGI (reference sequence).

This clone has more than one count but fewer than ten. The rearrangement uses TRBV9 and TRBJ1-1; D is perhaps TRBD1 (5 bases). V lost 0 bases, J lost 1 base, and 16 bases lay in between. The CDR3 has 17 residues. Per germline, CDR1 SGDLS and CDR2 YYNGEE. DNA for the CDR3: TGTGCCAGCAGCGTAGCTCCGGCAGGGCCCACGAACACTGAAGCTTTCTTT. Its translation is CASSVAPAGPTNTEAFF.

This chain uses TRBV6-5 with TRBJ2-1; possible D gene TRBD1, 6 bases. V lost 6 bases, J lost 7 bases, and 16 bases lay in between. Germline assignment: CDR1 MNHEY and CDR2 SVGAGI. This CDR3 spans 14 amino acids. This CDR3 is CASRFWQGSNEQFF. Here the CDR3 DNA reads TGTGCCAGCAGGTTCTGGCAGGGGTCAAATGAGCAGTTCTTC.

The rearrangement links TRBV27 to TRBJ1-5; 8 bases are a match to TRBD1. The CDR3 contains 15 residues. V lost 6 bases to trimming and J lost 5 bases; unmatched junction nucleotides: 9. The germline V gene has CDR1 MNHEY and CDR2 SMNVEV (reference sequence). For the CDR3, the DNA is TGTGCCAGCAGCGCGGACAGGGACTCTTATCAGCCCCAGCATTTT. Translating gives CASSADRDSYQPQHF.

The sample holds a few counts of this clone. The chain uses TRBV5-1 and TRBJ1-2; 7 bases are shared with TRBD1. The V gene end was trimmed by 2 bases and the J gene end by 7 bases; junction bases not matched to a gene: 11. Germline CDR1 reads SGHRS; CDR2 reads YFSETQ. The CDR3 is 15 amino acids. The CDR3 nucleotides are TGCGCCAGCAGCTTCCCGGACAGGAAGGAGGGTGGCTACACCTTC. Translated: CASSFPDRKEGGYTF.

The chain recombines TRBV11-2 with TRBJ2-2; 9 nucleotides align to TRBD1. The germline V gene encodes CDR1 SGHAT and CDR2 FQNNGV. This CDR3 spans 16 amino acids. Trimming removed 2 bases from V and 5 bases from J; junction bases left unmatched: 6. The CDR3 nucleotides are TGTGCCAGCAGCTTAAGGGAAGACAGGGGGACCGGGGAGCTGTTTTTT. Translation: CASSLREDRGTGELFF.

This clone has only a few counts. The CDR3 DNA reads TGTGCCAGCAGCTTAGTTGGGGGCGACTATGGCTACACCTTC. Residues: CASSLVGGDYGYTF. The rearrangement joins TRBV7-2 to TRBJ1-2; a possible D gene is TRBD1 (6 bases). Between the trimmed V and J ends, which lost 1 base and 3 bases, there was a span of 9 bases. This CDR3 region has 14 residues. The germline CDR1 and CDR2 sequences are SGHTA and FQGNSA.

This clone was picked up a small number of times. The rearrangement links TRBV28 to TRBJ1-4, with D possibly being TRBD1 (6 bases). Trimming stripped 6 bases from V and 10 bases from J, with 12 bases between. Per germline, CDR1 MDHEN and CDR2 SYDVKM. The length of the CDR3 is 12 residues. The CDR3, as DNA: TGTGCCAGCAGCCCACAGGGACCAAAACTGTTTTTT. This encodes CASSPQGPKLFF.

This clone was detected only a few times. This sequence joins TRBV7-9 and TRBJ2-1; no reliable D call. V lost 1 base, J lost 9 bases, and 10 bases lay in between. Germline CDR1 is SEHNR and CDR2 is FQNEAQ (reference sequence). This CDR3 has 13 residues. The CDR3 DNA is TGTGCCAGCAGCTTAGGCACCTCGGGTGAGCAGTTCTTC. This translates into CASSLGTSGEQFF.

J is TRBJ2-5 and V is TRBV5-1; TRBD2 matches at 12 bases. Germline CDR1 and CDR2: SGHRS and YFSETQ. J lost 1 base, V lost 5 bases, and 6 bases had no gene match. The CDR3 sequence is 16 residues long. The CDR3: CASRTGTSGFQETQYF. CDR3 in DNA: TGCGCCAGCAGAACTGGGACTAGCGGGTTCCAAGAGACCCAGTACTTC.

The chain carries TRBV9 and TRBJ2-7; D is possibly TRBD2 (6 bases). V lost 0 bases to trimming and J lost 3 bases, with 10 bases between them. CDR1 and CDR2 from the germline V gene are SGDLS and YYNGEE. The CDR3 covers 14 residues. The CDR3 region has the DNA TGTGCCAGCAGCGTAGGAGGCGGGGTCTACGAGCAGTACTTC. It encodes CASSVGGGVYEQYF.

This clone turned up a few times. V and J are TRBV7-2 and TRBJ2-5; 10 bases are shared with TRBD2. The CDR3 loop spans 17 amino acids. V was clipped by 4 bases and J by 1 base; unmatched bases: 9. CDR1 is SGHTA and CDR2 is FQGNSA in the germline V gene. The CDR3 reads CASSSNMRLAGQETQYF. The DNA for the CDR3 is TGTGCCAGCAGCTCCAATATGAGACTAGCGGGCCAAGAGACCCAGTACTTC.

This clone was counted a few times. The chain recombines TRBV14 with TRBJ1-2; no clear D gene. V lost 0 bases and J 4 bases, leaving 6 bases between the germline ends. CDR3 length: 13 amino acids. Per the germline V gene, CDR1 is SGHDN and CDR2 is FVKESK. The CDR3 reads CASSQDHSYGYTF. CDR3 nucleotides: TGTGCCAGCAGCCAAGATCACAGCTATGGCTACACCTTC.

The V gene is TRBV18, the J gene TRBJ1-5; maybe TRBD1 (6 bases). The germline V and J ends were trimmed by 2 bases and 0 bases, with 17 bases remaining between them. Germline V CDR1 and CDR2: KGHSH, LQKENI. The CDR3 covers 18 residues. The CDR3 protein is CASSPGDLRGASNQPQHF. Here the CDR3 DNA reads TGTGCCAGCTCACCAGGTGACTTACGGGGGGCTAGCAATCAGCCCCAGCATTTT. Complete variable domain (other parts from reference TRBV18 and TRBJ1-5): NAGVMQNPRHLVRRRGQEARLRCSPMKGHSHVYWYRQLPEEGLKFMVYLQKENIIDESGMPKERFSAEFPKEGPSILRIQQVVRGDSAAYFCASSPGDLRGASNQPQHFGDGTRLSIL.

CDR3 amino acids: CASIRLAGPYEQYF. The CDR3, as DNA: TGTGCCAGCATTCGACTAGCGGGGCCCTACGAGCAGTACTTC. This chain uses TRBV7-2 with TRBJ2-7, with TRBD2 identical over 11 bases. This CDR3 is 14 amino acids long. Germline V gene data show CDR1 as SGHTA and CDR2 as FQGNSA. V dropped 7 bases and J dropped 2; count of bases not matched to a gene: 4. Filled out from reference TRBV7-2 and TRBJ2-7, the complete variable domain reads GAGVSQSPSNKVTEKGKDVELRCDPISGHTALYWYRQSLGQGLEFLIYFQGNSAPDKSGLPSDRFSAERTGGSVSTLTIQRTQQEDSAVYLCASIRLAGPYEQYFGPGTRLTVT.

V and J are TRBV6-5 and TRBJ2-7; 8 bases are a match to TRBD2. From germline, CDR1 is MNHEY and CDR2 SVGAGI. CDR3 length: 15 residues. J gave up 3 bases and V 0 bases, and 4 bases lay outside the gene matches. In DNA, the CDR3 is TGTGCCAGCAGTTACTCGAGCGGGAGTCTCTACGAGCAGTACTTC. Translation gives CASSYSSGSLYEQYF.

This clone turned up a few times. The chain is built from TRBV5-1 and TRBJ2-7; TRBD2 matches 7 bases. Germline values: CDR1 SGHRS, CDR2 YFSETQ. J gave up 1 base and V 2 bases, and 12 bases lay outside the gene matches. The length of the CDR3 is 17 residues. In nucleotides, the CDR3 is TGCGCCAGCAGCTTCCGAAGCGGGACCGCCGCATCCTACGAGCAGTACTTC. This codes for CASSFRSGTAASYEQYF.

This clone was seen a handful of times. The V gene is TRBV18, the J gene TRBJ1-2; perhaps TRBD1 as D (6 bases). The V and J ends lost 2 bases and 8 bases respectively, with 9 bases between them. CDR3 length: 12 residues. Germline values: CDR1 KGHSH, CDR2 LQKENI. For the CDR3, the DNA is TGTGCCAGCTCACCAAGTAGGGGGGGCTACACCTTC. It translates to CASSPSRGGYTF.

There are a few counts of this clone. The CDR3 DNA sequence: TGTGCCAGCTCTTGGGCTATGAACACTGAAGCTTTCTTT. Translating gives CASSWAMNTEAFF. This chain links TRBV6-1 with TRBJ1-1; D ambiguous. The V and J ends lost 8 bases and 0 bases respectively, with 10 bases between them. The CDR3 has 13 residues. Germline CDR1 MNHNS, CDR2 SASEGT.

Only a few counts were recorded for this clone. The chain is built from TRBV10-3 and TRBJ1-4, with TRBD1 matching over 8 bases. CDR3 length: 14 residues. CDR1 and CDR2 (germline): ENHRY, SYGVKD. V shed 5 bases, J shed 8 bases, and the junction held 7 bases outside the gene matches. The DNA of the CDR3 is TGTGCCATCAGTACAAAACAGGGGGAGGAAAAACTGTTTTTT. It is translated as CAISTKQGEEKLFF.